This is a list of T cell receptor beta chains from one sample in a study of cytomegalovirus exposure and HLA in healthy donors. The data were produced by immunoSEQ multiplex PCR, yet TCRdb's version contains in-frame clones alone and is incomplete. The sample consists of 260,000 or so clones, about nine tenths of them appearing once. The sample consisted of PBMCs. The receptors here all came from a woman in her 30s in good health and CMV-seronegative. CDR3s include the opening cysteine and the closing phenylalanine or tryptophan. A D gene is named only where the DNA matches it firmly. Size is stated for part of the rows, as once, few or many counts, or as a class when the clone is expanded.

TRBV6-1	TRBJ1-5	NA	NA	TGTGCCAGCGATGCGGTTTATAGCAATCAGCCCCAGCATTTT	CASDAVYSNQPQHF
TRBV7-2	TRBJ1-5	NA	TRBD1	TGTGCCAGCAGCTCCGGACAGGGTCTAGTCAATCAGCCCCAGCATTTT	CASSSGQGLVNQPQHF
TRBV5-1	TRBJ2-1	NA	NA	TGCGCCAGCAGCTTGGGGAGGAATGAGCAGTTCTTC	CASSLGRNEQFF
TRBV5-4	TRBJ2-1	NA	NA	TGTGCCAGCAGCTTGGAGGTGGGTCTTCTAAACAATGAGCAGTTCTTC	CASSLEVGLLNNEQFF
TRBV27	TRBJ1-1	NA	NA	TGTGCCAGCAGTTTTACAGGGCGGGTCACTGAAGCTTTCTTT	CASSFTGRVTEAFF
TRBV4-2	TRBJ2-7	NA	TRBD2	TGTGCCAGCAGCCACCCCACTAGCGGTAACTACGAGCAGTACTTC	CASSHPTSGNYEQYF
TRBV4-1	TRBJ2-7	NA	NA	TGCGCCAGCAGCCAAGTCGCCAGCGGATACTACGAGCAGTACTTC	CASSQVASGYYEQYF
TRBV5-1	TRBJ1-1	NA	NA	TGCGCCAGCAGCCCCTTTATGAACACTGAAGCTTTCTTT	CASSPFMNTEAFF
TRBV4-3	TRBJ2-5	NA	NA	TGCGCCAGCAGCCAAGATAGGGCGGTCGGGGGAGAGACCCAGTACTTC	CASSQDRAVGGETQYF
TRBV28	TRBJ1-5	NA	TRBD1	TGTGCCAGCAGTGATCGGACAGGGGCTAGCAATCAGCCCCAGCATTTT	CASSDRTGASNQPQHF
TRBV2	TRBJ2-3	few	TRBD1	TGTGCCAGCAGGGTACAGGGGGATACGCAGTATTTT	CASRVQGDTQYF